The T cell receptor (beta chain) described here comes from a study of cytomegalovirus exposure and HLA in healthy donors (dated by TCRdb to between 2016 and 2019). Regarding the complete study: An earlier analysis of 587 of the donors reported around 280 Gb of sequence data and roughly 120 million unique TCR beta sequences obtained from about 200 million T cells. Five DR-DQ haplotypes were treated as single units for association and clustering because of strong linkage in the cohort. The study aimed to test whether cataloging public T cell receptors could reveal signatures of past pathogen exposure. Rather than drawing on any new phenotypic data, the later analysis identified candidate immune exposures from TCR beta sequences and the way those sequences occurred across donors. Typing coverage differed by locus: A, B, C, DRB1 and DQB1 were typed in roughly 620-630 donors, DQA1 in 500 to 550, DPA1 in over 600, and DPB1 in around 440. To study patterns of TCR occurrence, a later analysis re-analyzed previously published TCR beta repertoires from more than 550 donors and added high-resolution HLA genotyping. The study used immunosequencing to profile the T cell repertoires of about 670 subjects and linked those repertoires to cytomegalovirus serostatus. To predict cytomegalovirus infection status, the study combined high-throughput TCR immunosequencing, statistical association of individual TCRs with disease status, and machine learning. An earlier analysis of around 640 of the donors used high-throughput TCR beta sequencing to judge whether each TCR beta V gene segment behaved as functional or pseudogenic. Across around 400 genotyped donors of the cohort, an average of about 200,000 unique TCR beta nucleotide sequences per donor were sequenced, and around 19% of those sequences were non-productive. Alongside the repertoire data, information on donor age, sex, ethnicity and CMV serostatus was compiled. Both class I and class II loci were covered by HLA typing, at four-digit resolution. A separate validation cohort of 100 to 150 different subjects was used in addition to the approximately 640-subject first cohort. The genetic ancestry cluster associated with self-reported Caucasian donors included about 81% of the roughly 410 genotyped donors. All discovery cohort repertoires had been generated using a single sequencing platform. About 320 gigabases of sequencing data and around 87 million unique TCR sequences were included in an early release covering under 650 HLA-typed donors. A later genetic analysis used genome-wide SNP genotypes for about 65% of the roughly 700 donors, treating that subset as a discovery cohort.

This clone was counted only a few times. No cognate antigen has been identified for it. Per-base quality was not reported, and no clone a single base away is much larger than it. Libraries came from the immunoSEQ multiplex PCR assay. For the multiplex PCR, a mixture combining 60 forward primers for TCR Vbeta segments and 13 reverse primers for TCR Jbeta segments was used. Amplification of the CDR3 region of rearranged TCR beta genes was performed with a multiplex PCR assay on genomic DNA. Amplified TCR beta libraries were sequenced as 87-base-pair reads on the Illumina HiSeq System. Regarding the original processing steps: In a later analysis, tens of millions of unique TCR beta chains were counted across the roughly 610 repertoires, and about 9.9 million of these chains were shared by at least two donors. A nearest-neighbor algorithm error-corrected the raw reads and collapsed the reads into unique sequences, merging closely related sequences to remove PCR and sequencing errors. CDR3 sequences were aligned to IMGT reference sequences to assign V, D and J gene segments. Each retained sequence needed at least a six-nucleotide match to both a V gene segment and a J gene segment. Rearrangements were classified as productive when the CDR3 lacked stop codons and remained in frame with V and J, and all other rearrangements were classified as non-productive. Following IMGT convention, CDR3 was defined as the stretch from the second conserved V-encoded cysteine up to the conserved J-encoded phenylalanine. The earlier analysis of 587 of the donors excluded sequences that lacked an unambiguous match to a single V gene segment. In an earlier analysis of some 590 of the donors, a V segment was called functional when productive rearrangements were above 56.7%, and segregating when the standard deviation between donors exceeded 5%. A statistical classification framework was built to diagnose cytomegalovirus status from the catalog of TCR beta chain sequences. A later analysis assigned V and J genes by comparing TCR nucleotide sequences with IMGT/GENE-DB human TR gene sequences. A later analysis assigned CDR3 sequences and most-parsimonious VDJ recombination scenarios with the TCRdist pipeline. In a later analysis, every TCR beta chain was defined by the combination of its CDR3 amino acid sequence and its V-gene family, and reads without a unique V-gene family were dropped. As a way to deal with suspected cross-contamination and a sequencing artifact, a later analysis dropped 592 nucleotide sequences that were highly shared and had low generation probability. In a later analysis, a clonal expansion index for each public chain was calculated from normalized within-repertoire ranks of inferred template counts. In a later analysis, generation probabilities were computed using a VDJ recombination model fitted to out-of-frame rearrangements, and the results were checked against IGoR. Hypergeometric tests were used in a later analysis to score TCR-TCR, TCR-HLA and TCR-CMV co-occurrence, with a repertoire-size bias correction applied to the TCR pairs. In a later analysis, false discovery rates were estimated by permuting HLA or CMV assignments 20 times. In a later analysis, co-occurring TCRs were grouped with DBSCAN, and TCRdist sequence similarity was added when clustering was performed within HLA-allele-positive subsets. Repertoires with fewer than 30,000 or more than 120,000 public chains were left out of co-occurrence clustering, as were four to six repertoires with anomalous nucleotide sharing. TCRdb carries this immuneACCESS record with in-frame sequences only. Its versions omit some clonotypes, under half of them owing to an unresolved V gene in the studies checked, with the rest unexplained. Clonal size and the V and J genes are those of that table, whereas D and trimming came from the DNA. A total of 120,000 to 150,000 clones appear in this sample, around a tenth of them only once. Over 1.5% of the sample goes to the ten largest clones.

Summary of the overall study and its limitations: According to a later genetic analysis, donors in an Asian-associated ancestry cluster had fewer N-insertions in productive TCRs than the approximately 630-donor mean. Strong co-occurrence of HLA alleles, especially DR and DQ, made assigning TCR associations to individual alleles difficult. HLA typing was unavailable for some donors at each locus, so association tests used only the typed subset. The classifier was reported to diagnose cytomegalovirus status with high specificity and sensitivity in both the original cohort and the validation cohort. In a later analysis, HLA-associated TCR beta chains showed more clonal expansion and lower generation probabilities than non-associated chains that were equally common. Correlated functional status among segregating V segments might reflect linkage disequilibrium, but an unknown experimental factor could not be ruled out. Immune exposure information for the cohort was limited to CMV serostatus. In the study, some 160 TCR beta chains were listed as associated with cytomegalovirus. The earlier analysis of almost 600 of the donors excluded 15 to 20 rarely observed V segments, including chromosome 9 orphons, because counts were too low. Three of the identified cytomegalovirus-associated TCR beta chains were confirmed in vitro to be specific for cytomegalovirus antigens. In a later genetic analysis, a missense DCLRE1C variant was associated with V-gene and J-gene trimming of TCR beta chains, and the association was replicated in an independent cohort. In a later analysis, the rate of TCR association differed among HLA loci, with DRB1 alleles having the most associated TCRs and HLA-C alleles having the fewest. At a false discovery rate of 0.05, a later analysis linked some 17,000 TCR beta sequences to specific HLA alleles. This cohort had only TCR beta chains sequenced, and the lack of alpha or paired-chain data limited which features could be detected. The authors suggested that the approach could potentially be extended to other disease states and immunological phenotypes. A further reported finding was that TCR beta sequences accurately predicted the HLA-A and HLA-B alleles for most subjects in the first cohort. A later analysis reported that several top co-occurrence clusters appeared linked to parvovirus B19, influenza, CMV and Epstein-Barr virus. A group of highly shared sequence variants was considered likely to be a technical artifact of the sequencing pipeline. Presence/absence analyses assumed roughly uniform sequencing depth across donors, an assumption that may not hold. In an earlier analysis of approximately 590 of the donors, most TCR beta V segments were observed in productive rearrangements about 87% or about 30% of the time, broadly matching IMGT annotations. Most CMV-associated TCR beta chains appeared to be HLA-restricted in a later analysis, and the HLA associations seemed to be driven largely by CMV exposure. Most TCR sequences were observed very rarely across donors, whereas some public TCRs were present in many individuals.

The cohort comprised several hundred healthy bone marrow donors. At the time of sampling, all cohort members were nominally healthy, though unrecorded immune exposures were likely present. The donor tested CMV seronegative and was one of the 352 seronegative cohort members. Every donor gave a peripheral blood sample, and the peripheral blood mononuclear cells from that sample were used for TCR beta sequencing. The Qiagen DNeasy Blood Extraction Kit was used to extract genomic DNA from the blood cell samples. Sequenced: PBMCs. The clonotype comes from a male donor in good health and CMV-seronegative.

The encoded CDR3 is CASSGGGGRVSWQFF. The DNA sequence follows: TGTGCCAGCAGTGGGGGAGGCGGGAGGGTATCTTGGCAGTTCTTC. The chain is encoded by TRBV2 joined to TRBJ2-1; 9 bases in between match TRBD2. The germline V gene sets CDR1 to SNHLY and CDR2 to FYNNEI. The germline V end is reduced by 4 bases and the J end by 12 bases; junction bases left unmatched: 13. The CDR3 holds 15 amino acids from the cysteine to the phenylalanine. Just CDR3 DNA is preserved here, 45 bases in frame from base 1.